The 3 T cell receptor beta chains below were found in one sample sequenced in a study of cytomegalovirus exposure and HLA in healthy donors. This PCR relied on a set of 60 Vbeta primers and 13 Jbeta primers. Assay: immunoSEQ multiplex PCR; the TCRdb copy retains only in-frame clones and omits some. The sample comprises approximately 100,000 clones, approximately 80% of which are singletons, and approximately 11% rests with the top ten. Sequenced: PBMCs. These receptors were taken from a middle-aged man in good health and CMV-seropositive.

This CDR3 is CASSPRQDARDEQFF. The CDR3, as DNA: TGTGCCAGTAGTCCCCGACAGGACGCAAGGGATGAGCAGTTCTTC. The V gene is TRBV19, the J gene TRBJ2-1, with TRBD1 as a possible D gene (6 bases). Looked up from germline, CDR1 is LNHDA and CDR2 is SQIVND (reference sequence). The CDR3 is made up of 15 amino acids. Trimming removed 5 bases from V and 8 bases from J, with 19 bases in between.

The chain joins TRBV29-1 to TRBJ2-1; 8 bases match TRBD2. J was trimmed by 6 bases and V by 0 bases; bases with no gene match: 10. This CDR3 has 16 residues. CDR1 is SQVTM and CDR2 is ANQGSEA in the germline V gene. CDR3 protein: CSVEDRTSTFFNEQFF. The DNA of the CDR3 is TGCAGCGTTGAAGACCGGACTAGCACCTTCTTCAATGAGCAGTTCTTC.

Here the CDR3 reads CASSGPQRGANVLTF. CDR3 nucleotides: TGTGCCAGCAGCGGTCCTCAGAGGGGGGCCAACGTCCTGACTTTC. The chain combines TRBV28 with TRBJ2-6; no firm D call. Germline V CDR1 and CDR2: MDHEN, SYDVKM. The CDR3 contains 15 residues. V was cut by 6 bases and J by 4 bases, with 13 bases left in between. Full variable domain (missing parts from reference TRBV28 and TRBJ2-6): DVKVTQSSRYLVKRTGEKVFLECVQDMDHENMFWYRQDPGLGLRLIYFSYDVKMKEKGDIPEGYSVSREKKERFSLILESASTNQTSMYLCASSGPQRGANVLTFGAGSRLTVL.